The present T cell receptor beta chain was sequenced within a study of vaccination effects on CD4 cells after COVID-19. Notes on this clone: The antigen is undetermined.

Antigen-specific CD4+ T cells were expanded with viral peptide pools in the ViraFEST assay before sequencing. At the end of about ten days of culture, CD4+ T cells were isolated. Confirmation by PCR established that the person had SARS-CoV-2 infection between March and December 2020. Measured with immunoSEQ multiplex PCR; TCRdb has only the in-frame clones, and not every one. There are roughly 70,000 clones in the sample; around 72% occur only once, and about 4.7% lies in the top ten. Per germline, CDR1 LNHDA and CDR2 SQIVND (reference sequence). CDR3 length: 16 amino acids. The V segment lost 8 bases and the J segment 6 bases; nucleotides outside the gene matches: 16.

Sequenced material: CD4+ T cells from PBMCs cultured with HIV peptides, taken before COVID-19 vaccination. Subset of the sample: HIV-1 Nef peptide pool negative control/reference culture. The receptor was isolated from a human donor who had a prior SARS-CoV-2 infection. The rearrangement links TRBV19 to TRBJ2-7; 10 nucleotides match TRBD1. CDR3 loop: CASAHPPGQGLGEQYF. The CDR3 region has the DNA TGTGCCAGTGCCCACCCTCCGGGACAGGGGCTTGGCGAGCAGTACTTC.